A selection of T cell receptor beta chains follows, all from one sample in a study of T cells after yellow fever vaccination. A single record per CDR3 protein comes from TCRdb applying MiXCR to the 5' RACE reads. The table shows more than 90,000 distinct CDR3 sequences, with around 8% occurring only once. Sequencing used CD8+ T cells sorted from PBMCs, obtained 45 days after the yellow fever booster vaccination. The receptor set was obtained from a man aged 25-40 years who received the YFV17D yellow fever vaccine. The CDR3 runs from the conserved cysteine through the conserved F or W. D genes are given only for firm matches. A clone size is listed for some rows: how often the clone was seen (once, few, many), or a class if it is expanded.

abundance,d_gene,v_gene,j_gene,CDR3aa,CDR3nt
many,TRBD2,TRBV4-2,TRBJ2-7,CASSQEEGLAAYEQYF,TGTGCCAGCAGCCAAGAGGAGGGACTAGCGGCCTACGAGCAGTACTTC
NA,NA,TRBV5-1,TRBJ2-3,CASSVGAMTSTDTQYF,TGCGCCAGCAGCGTGGGAGCGATGACGAGCACAGATACGCAGTATTTT
many,NA,TRBV27,TRBJ1-2,CASSFGPNYGYTF,TGTGCCAGCAGTTTCGGTCCTAACTATGGCTACACCTTC
many,NA,TRBV27,TRBJ2-7,CASSLTGIGTYEQYF,TGTGCCAGCAGTTTGACCGGGATAGGGACCTACGAGCAGTACTTC
many,NA,TRBV20-1,TRBJ2-1,CSASKTTLYEQFF,TGCAGTGCTAGTAAGACTACCCTCTATGAGCAGTTCTTC
NA,TRBD2,TRBV7-8,TRBJ2-5,CASSQQPGLADQETQYF,TGTGCCAGCAGCCAACAACCGGGACTAGCGGACCAAGAGACCCAGTACTTC
many,NA,TRBV10-3,TRBJ2-3,CAISDPDREADTQYF,TGTGCCATCAGTGACCCTGACAGGGAGGCGGATACGCAGTATTTT
NA,NA,TRBV18,TRBJ2-7,CASYSTIYEQYF,TGTGCCAGCTACTCGACCATTTACGAGCAGTACTTC
many,NA,TRBV7-2,TRBJ2-6,CASSPDVFSGANVLTF,TGTGCCAGCAGCCCGGACGTCTTCTCTGGGGCCAACGTCCTGACTTTC
NA,NA,TRBV29-1,TRBJ2-1,CSVELGGEELYNEQFF,TGCAGCGTTGAACTAGGGGGGGAGGAACTATATAATGAGCAGTTCTTC
many,NA,TRBV7-7,TRBJ2-2,CASSPRDYTGELFF,TGTGCCAGCAGCCCCCGGGACTACACCGGGGAGCTGTTTTTT
many,TRBD2,TRBV7-2,TRBJ2-4,CASSFGGGNIQYF,TGTGCCAGCAGCTTTGGGGGGGGAAACATTCAGTACTTC
many,TRBD1,TRBV5-1,TRBJ2-7,CASRTGQVIPTDEQYF,TGCGCCAGCAGAACGGGACAGGTAATACCTACGGACGAGCAGTACTTC
many,TRBD2,TRBV28,TRBJ2-7,CASSLSSGSVDEQYF,TGTGCCAGCAGTTTATCTAGCGGGAGCGTCGACGAGCAGTACTTC
many,NA,TRBV5-4,TRBJ1-1,CASSLDPGWKSEAFF,TGTGCCAGCAGCTTGGATCCGGGATGGAAGTCTGAAGCTTTCTTT
many,TRBD1,TRBV7-9,TRBJ2-7,CASSPEDRASYEQYF,TGTGCCAGCAGCCCCGAGGACAGGGCCTCCTACGAGCAGTACTTC
NA,TRBD1,TRBV18,TRBJ2-7,CASSPGGQGARPSEQYF,TGTGCCAGCTCACCAGGGGGACAGGGGGCGCGACCCAGCGAGCAGTACTTC
few,TRBD2,TRBV6-5,TRBJ2-1,CASSPSAGVDHNEQFF,TGTGCCAGCAGCCCCTCAGCGGGAGTAGATCACAATGAGCAGTTCTTC
many,NA,TRBV12-3/TRBV12-4,TRBJ2-3,CASSARGSTPQNTQYF,TGTGCCAGCAGTGCCCGCGGAAGCACCCCACAGAATACGCAGTATTTT
many,NA,TRBV9,TRBJ2-7,CASSGSISYEQYF,TGTGCCAGCTCTGGATCAATCTCCTACGAGCAGTACTTC
NA,NA,TRBV11-2,TRBJ2-5,CASSLRSSLLQETQYF,TGTGCCAGCAGCTTGCGGAGCTCGCTTCTCCAAGAGACCCAGTACTTC
many,TRBD2,TRBV29-1,TRBJ2-3,CSVEPGVTSGSADTQYF,TGCAGCGTTGAACCTGGGGTGACTAGCGGGAGTGCAGATACGCAGTATTTT
many,NA,TRBV7-9,TRBJ2-1,CASSLVDLRPDEQFF,TGTGCCAGCAGCTTAGTCGACCTAAGGCCGGATGAGCAGTTCTTC
many,NA,TRBV7-2,TRBJ2-1,CASSLEPSSYNEQFF,TGTGCCAGCAGCTTAGAGCCTAGCTCCTACAATGAGCAGTTCTTC
many,TRBD2,TRBV20-1,TRBJ2-3,CSARVSGRAPLSTDTQYF,TGCAGTGCTAGAGTTAGCGGGAGGGCCCCCCTAAGCACAGATACGCAGTATTTT
many,TRBD1,TRBV2,TRBJ1-5,CASSKGQGAQPQHF,TGTGCCAGCAGTAAAGGACAGGGGGCTCAGCCCCAGCATTTT
many,NA,TRBV20-1,TRBJ2-7,CSANSGEDYEQYF,TGCAGTGCTAACTCAGGGGAGGACTACGAGCAGTACTTC
NA,NA,TRBV5-1,TRBJ2-1,CASSLAKTGIDEQFF,TGCGCCAGCAGCTTGGCCAAAACCGGAATCGATGAGCAGTTCTTC
many,TRBD1,TRBV24-1,TRBJ1-5,CATRAGGLSNQPQHF,TGTGCCACCAGGGCAGGGGGCTTGAGCAATCAGCCCCAGCATTTT
few,TRBD2,TRBV7-9,TRBJ2-1,CATQGLAGWDNEQFF,TGTGCCACGCAGGGGCTAGCGGGTTGGGACAATGAGCAGTTCTTC
once,NA,TRBV15,TRBJ1-5,CATSRDPGESGILPQHF,TGTGCCACCAGCAGAGACCCCGGAGAATCCGGCATTCTGCCCCAGCATTTT
many,TRBD1,TRBV12-3/TRBV12-4,TRBJ2-5,CASRERTGPGETQYF,TGTGCCAGCAGAGAAAGGACAGGCCCGGGAGAGACCCAGTACTTC
many,TRBD2,TRBV27,TRBJ2-7,CASSISGASSYEQYF,TGTGCCAGCAGTATTAGCGGGGCCAGCTCCTACGAGCAGTACTTC
many,NA,TRBV19,TRBJ1-2,CASSPDSHANYGYTF,TGTGCCAGTAGTCCCGACAGCCACGCTAACTATGGCTACACCTTC
NA,NA,TRBV3-1,TRBJ2-3,CASSQDGGSTDTQYF,TGTGCCAGCAGCCAAGACGGGGGCAGCACAGATACGCAGTATTTT
NA,TRBD1,TRBV20-1,TRBJ2-7,CSAPGQGNYEQYF,TGCAGTGCCCCGGGACAGGGGAATTACGAGCAGTACTTC
many,NA,TRBV24-1,TRBJ2-3,CATSAKGPDTQYF,TGTGCCACCAGTGCTAAGGGGCCGGATACGCAGTATTTT